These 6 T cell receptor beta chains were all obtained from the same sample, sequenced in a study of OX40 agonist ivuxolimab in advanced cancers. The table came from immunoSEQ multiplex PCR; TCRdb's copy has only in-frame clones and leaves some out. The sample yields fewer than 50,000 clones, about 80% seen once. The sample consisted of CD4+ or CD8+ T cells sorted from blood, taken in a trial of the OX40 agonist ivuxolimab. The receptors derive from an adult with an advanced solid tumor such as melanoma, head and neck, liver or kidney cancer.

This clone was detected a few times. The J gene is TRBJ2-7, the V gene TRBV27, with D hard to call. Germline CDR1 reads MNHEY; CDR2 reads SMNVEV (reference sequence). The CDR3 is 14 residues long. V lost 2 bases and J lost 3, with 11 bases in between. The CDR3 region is CASSLKANFYEQYF. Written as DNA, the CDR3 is TGTGCCAGCAGTTTAAAAGCGAACTTCTACGAGCAGTACTTC.

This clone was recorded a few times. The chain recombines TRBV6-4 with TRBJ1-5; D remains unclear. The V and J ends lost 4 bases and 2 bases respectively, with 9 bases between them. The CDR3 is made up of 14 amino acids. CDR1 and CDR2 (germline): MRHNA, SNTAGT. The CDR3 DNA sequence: TGTGCCAGCAGTGCGGGGTATGGCAATCAGCCCCAGCATTTT. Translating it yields CASSAGYGNQPQHF.

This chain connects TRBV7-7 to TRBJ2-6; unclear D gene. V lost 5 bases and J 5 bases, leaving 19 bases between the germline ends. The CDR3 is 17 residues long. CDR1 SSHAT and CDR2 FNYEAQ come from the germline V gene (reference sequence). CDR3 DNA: TGTGCCAGCAGCATCGCACCGCCACAAAGTCGGGCCAACGTCCTGACTTTC. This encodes CASSIAPPQSRANVLTF.

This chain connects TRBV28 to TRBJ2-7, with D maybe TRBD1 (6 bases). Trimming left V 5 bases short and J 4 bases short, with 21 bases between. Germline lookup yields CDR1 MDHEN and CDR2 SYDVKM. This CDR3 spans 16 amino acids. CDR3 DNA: TGTGCCAGCAGTACCCCTTTAGGACAGCCCTTTTACGAGCAGTACTTC. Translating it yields CASSTPLGQPFYEQYF.

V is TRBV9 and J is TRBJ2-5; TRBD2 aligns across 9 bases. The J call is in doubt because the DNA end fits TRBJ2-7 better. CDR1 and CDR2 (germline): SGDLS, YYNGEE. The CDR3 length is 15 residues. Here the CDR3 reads CASSVGQRGAYEQYF. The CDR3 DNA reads TGTGCCAGCAGCGTAGGCCAGCGGGGGGCCTACGAGCAGTACTTC.

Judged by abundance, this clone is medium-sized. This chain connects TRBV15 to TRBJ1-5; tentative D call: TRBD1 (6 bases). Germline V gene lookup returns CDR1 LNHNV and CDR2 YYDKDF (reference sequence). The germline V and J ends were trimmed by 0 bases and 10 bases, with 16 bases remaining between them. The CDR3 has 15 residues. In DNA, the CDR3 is TGTGCCACCAGCAGAGAAATGGGGGGCCAGATTCCCCAGCATTTT. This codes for CATSREMGGQIPQHF.